This is a list of T cell receptor beta chains from one sample in a study of blood T cell repertoires in COVID-19. This table comes from immunoSEQ multiplex PCR, and its TCRdb copy is limited to in-frame clones, with some not included. The sample consists of approximately 400,000 clones, roughly nine tenths of them appearing once. Sequenced input: PBMCs or T cells enriched from blood (not recorded which). These receptors were obtained from a woman in her thirties or forties who had been exposed to COVID-19. The CDR3 runs from the conserved cysteine through the conserved F or W. The D gene is left open where the match is weak. Rows may omit the clone size; those that give it use once, few, many or a size class.

>.|TRBJ2-7|12|.|TRBV19
CASRSTKNEQYF
TGTGCCAGTAGGTCTACCAAGAACGAGCAGTACTTC
>.|TRBJ1-5|17|.|TRBV6-1
CASSEGSRGVGNQPQHF
TGTGCCAGCAGTGAAGGGAGTCGGGGGGTTGGCAATCAGCCCCAGCATTTT
>.|TRBJ2-2|16|TRBD2|TRBV7-9
CASSPTSGRGAGELFF
TGTGCCAGCAGCCCGACTAGCGGGAGAGGAGCCGGGGAGCTGTTTTTT
>.|TRBJ1-1|16|.|TRBV7-2
CASSLGGGPVNTEAFF
TGTGCCAGCAGCTTAGGGGGGGGCCCCGTGAACACTGAAGCTTTCTTT
>.|TRBJ2-6|20|.|TRBV7-8
CASSLEAVTSRGGGANVLTF
TGTGCCAGCAGCTTAGAAGCAGTTACTTCCAGAGGAGGTGGGGCCAACGTCCTGACTTTC
>once|TRBJ2-3|14|TRBD2|TRBV9
CASSVASGGDTQYF
TGTGCCAGCAGCGTTGCTAGCGGGGGAGATACGCAGTATTTT
>once|TRBJ1-6|15|.|TRBV18
CASSENRLYNSPLHF
TGTGCCAGCTCAGAGAACAGGCTTTATAATTCACCCCTCCACTTT
>.|TRBJ2-3|16|TRBD2|TRBV19
CASSIRTSGDSDTQYF
TGTGCCAGTAGTATCCGGACTAGCGGGGACTCTGATACGCAGTATTTT
>few|TRBJ2-2|13|.|TRBV7-9
CASSLLATGELFF
TGTGCCAGCAGCTTGCTAGCGACCGGGGAGCTGTTTTTT
>.|TRBJ2-7|13|TRBD1|TRBV30
CAWTGTGPYEQYF
TGTGCCTGGACAGGGACAGGGCCCTACGAGCAGTACTTC
>once|TRBJ2-5|15|TRBD2|TRBV18
CASSPRGSGGETQYF
TGTGCCAGCTCACCCCGCGGTAGCGGGGGAGAGACCCAGTACTTC
>.|TRBJ2-7|14|TRBD2|TRBV28
CASSSSGSSYEQYF
TGTGCCAGCAGCTCTAGCGGGAGCTCCTACGAGCAGTACTTC
>.|TRBJ2-3|16|TRBD2|TRBV7-2
CASSPPGLGRADTQYF
TGTGCCAGCAGCCCCCCGGGACTAGGGCGTGCAGATACGCAGTATTTT
>.|TRBJ2-7|15|.|TRBV5-4
CASSLAGRTSYEQYF
TGTGCCAGCAGCTTGGCAGGGAGGACCTCCTACGAGCAGTACTTC
>.|TRBJ2-7|12|.|TRBV24-1
CATSGGGPEQYF
TGTGCCACCAGTGGGGGGGGGCCCGAGCAGTACTTC
>.|TRBJ1-6|14|TRBD1|TRBV5-1
CASSYGQGDSPLHF
TGCGCCAGCAGCTACGGACAGGGCGATTCACCCCTCCACTTT
>.|TRBJ1-3|15|.|TRBV18
CASSPGGNSGNTIYF
TGTGCCAGCTCACCCGGCGGCAACTCTGGAAACACCATATATTTT
>.|TRBJ1-4|15|TRBD1|TRBV6-5
CASQRQGTANEKLFF
TGTGCCAGCCAGAGACAGGGTACGGCTAATGAAAAACTGTTTTTT
>.|TRBJ1-5|14|TRBD1|TRBV5-3
CARSTDRGNQPQHF
TGTGCCAGAAGTACAGACAGGGGCAATCAGCCCCAGCATTTT
>.|TRBJ2-2|14|.|TRBV6-2/TRBV6-3
CASSYSGGSGELFF
TGTGCCAGCAGTTACTCCGGGGGATCCGGGGAGCTGTTTTTT
>.|TRBJ1-2|13|.|TRBV19
CASRDSSNYGYTF
TGTGCCAGTAGGGACAGTTCTAACTATGGCTACACCTTC
>.|TRBJ2-3|16|TRBD1|TRBV4-3
CASSQDGTALTDTQYF
TGCGCCAGCAGCCAAGATGGGACAGCCCTCACAGATACGCAGTATTTT
>.|TRBJ2-3|13|.|TRBV19
CASSILATDTQYF
TGTGCCAGTAGTATATTAGCAACAGATACGCAGTATTTT
>.|TRBJ2-2|15|.|TRBV18
CASSPLNKYTGELFF
TGTGCCAGCTCACCACTTAATAAATACACCGGGGAGCTGTTTTTT
>.|TRBJ1-2|13|.|TRBV12-3/TRBV12-4
CASSLTANYGYTF
TGTGCCAGCAGTTTAACAGCTAACTATGGCTACACCTTC
>few|TRBJ1-3|16|TRBD1|TRBV7-8
CASSGTGVPSGNTIYF
TGTGCCAGCAGCGGAACAGGGGTCCCGTCTGGAAACACCATATATTTT
>.|TRBJ2-2|15|TRBD1|TRBV19
CASSTYRGNTGELFF
TGTGCCAGTAGTACATACAGGGGGAACACCGGGGAGCTGTTTTTT
>.|TRBJ1-6|15|TRBD1|TRBV19
CASKRDRGENSPLHF
TGTGCCAGTAAACGAGACAGGGGCGAGAATTCACCCCTCCACTTT
>.|TRBJ1-4|13|.|TRBV5-1
CASSLAGPEKLFF
TGCGCCAGCAGCTTGGCAGGTCCTGAAAAACTGTTTTTT
>.|TRBJ1-6|14|.|TRBV6-5
CASSLGQSRSPLHF
TGTGCCAGCAGTCTTGGACAGTCAAGGTCACCCCTCCACTTT
>.|TRBJ1-1|14|.|TRBV5-5
CASSVDRRNTEAFF
TGTGCCAGCAGCGTTGACAGGAGGAACACTGAAGCTTTCTTT
>.|TRBJ1-1|13|.|TRBV27
CASSNYQGTEAFF
TGTGCCAGCAGTAATTATCAGGGGACTGAAGCTTTCTTT
>.|TRBJ2-7|11|.|TRBV6-1
CASSERYEQYF
TGTGCCAGCAGTGAGAGGTACGAGCAGTACTTC
>.|TRBJ1-2|11|TRBD1|TRBV12-3/TRBV12-4
CASADRAGYTF
TGTGCCAGCGCGGACAGGGCGGGCTACACCTTC
>.|TRBJ1-5|15|.|TRBV24-1
CATSDFVLRNQPQHF
TGTGCCACCAGTGATTTTGTACTGAGAAATCAGCCCCAGCATTTT
>.|TRBJ1-4|14|.|TRBV10-3
CAISESNGGEKLFF
TGTGCCATCAGTGAGTCGAATGGGGGCGAGAAACTGTTTTTT
>.|TRBJ1-6|14|.|TRBV28
CASSLSGPNSPLHF
TGTGCCAGCAGTTTAAGCGGGCCTAATTCACCCCTCCACTTT
>.|TRBJ2-1|15|TRBD2|TRBV7-6
CASSQAGGPYNEQFF
TGTGCCAGCAGCCAAGCGGGGGGCCCTTACAATGAGCAGTTCTTC
>.|TRBJ1-2|14|TRBD1|TRBV28
CASSLDRVKDGYTF
TGTGCCAGCAGTTTAGACAGGGTTAAGGATGGCTACACCTTC
>.|TRBJ2-4|17|.|TRBV27
CASRSLGGVMAKNIQYF
TGTGCCAGCAGGTCGCTAGGGGGGGTGATGGCCAAAAACATTCAGTACTTC
>.|TRBJ1-1|16|TRBD1|TRBV4-1
CASSQDIGTVNTEAFF
TGCGCCAGCAGCCAAGATATTGGGACAGTGAACACTGAAGCTTTCTTT
>.|TRBJ2-3|13|.|TRBV7-9
CASSLLSTDTQYF
TGTGCCAGCAGCTTATTAAGCACAGATACGCAGTATTTT
>.|TRBJ2-3|13|.|TRBV7-2
CASSLDLWDTQYF
TGTGCCAGCAGCTTAGACTTGTGGGATACGCAGTATTTT
>.|TRBJ1-2|13|TRBD1|TRBV5-1
CASSRDRAGGYTF
TGCGCCAGCAGCCGGGACAGGGCAGGTGGCTACACCTTC
>.|TRBJ2-5|15|.|TRBV7-2
CASSLVPTAGETQYF
TGTGCCAGCAGCTTAGTCCCCACCGCCGGGGAGACCCAGTACTTC
>.|TRBJ2-5|14|.|TRBV19
CASSTGDSQETQYF
TGTGCCAGTAGTACTGGCGACAGTCAAGAGACCCAGTACTTC
>.|TRBJ1-2|13|.|TRBV2
CASSVEGGYGYTF
TGTGCCAGCAGCGTCGAGGGAGGCTATGGCTACACCTTC
>.|TRBJ2-2|17|.|TRBV14
CASSPLSSWSYSGELFF
TGTGCCAGCAGCCCCCTGAGTTCCTGGTCTTATTCCGGGGAGCTGTTTTTT
>.|TRBJ2-2|16|TRBD1|TRBV5-5
CASNSGTGSNTGELFF
TGTGCCAGCAATTCCGGGACAGGGTCTAACACCGGGGAGCTGTTTTTT
>.|TRBJ1-3|20|.|TRBV5-1
CASSLAGRGAQVGPGNTIYF
TGCGCCAGCAGCTTGGCCGGTCGGGGGGCCCAAGTTGGTCCTGGAAACACCATATATTTT
>.|TRBJ1-1|15|.|TRBV5-1
CASSFTGRPNTEAFF
TGCGCCAGCAGCTTTACAGGGAGACCGAACACTGAAGCTTTCTTT
>.|TRBJ1-4|14|.|TRBV10-3
CAISEGRANEKLFF
TGTGCCATCAGTGAGGGCCGGGCTAATGAAAAACTGTTTTTT
>.|TRBJ1-3|17|TRBD1|TRBV4-3
CASSPGTGLISGNTIYF
TGCGCCAGCAGTCCCGGGACAGGACTGATCTCTGGAAACACCATATATTTT
>.|TRBJ1-4|14|.|TRBV7-9
CASRILATNEKLFF
TGTGCCAGCAGAATACTAGCAACTAATGAAAAACTGTTTTTT
>.|TRBJ2-5|17|.|TRBV7-2
CASSLVAASVVQETQYF
TGTGCCAGCAGCTTAGTGGCGGCTAGCGTAGTTCAAGAGACCCAGTACTTC
>.|TRBJ2-1|16|.|TRBV18
CASSLTPGQSLWEQFF
TGTGCCAGCTCACTAACGCCGGGACAATCCCTGTGGGAGCAGTTCTTC
>.|TRBJ2-7|13|.|TRBV24-1
CATSDSPTGEQYF
TGTGCCACCAGTGATTCTCCGACGGGCGAGCAGTACTTC
>.|TRBJ1-6|13|.|TRBV20-1
CSASAGQSSPLHF
TGCAGTGCTAGTGCAGGGCAGAGTTCACCCCTCCACTTT
>.|TRBJ2-3|15|TRBD1|TRBV13
CASSKGTGGSDTQYF
TGTGCCAGCAGTAAAGGGACAGGGGGCTCAGATACGCAGTATTTT
>.|TRBJ1-1|11|TRBD1|TRBV19
CASQDRGEAFF
TGTGCCAGCCAGGACAGGGGCGAAGCTTTCTTT